This entry lists 14 T cell receptor beta chains sequenced from one sample in a study of blood T cell repertoires in COVID-19. Measured with immunoSEQ multiplex PCR; TCRdb has only the in-frame clones, and not every one. The table has about 70,000 clones, roughly nine tenths seen once. Sequencing was carried out using peripheral blood. These TCRs come from a man in his sixties or seventies with active COVID-19.

This sequence joins TRBV18 and TRBJ1-6, with 11 bases fitting TRBD1. J gave up 10 bases and V 4 bases, and 9 bases lay outside the gene matches. Germline V CDR1 and CDR2: KGHSH, LQKENI. The CDR3 has 16 residues. The CDR3 sequence: CASSRDRGGPTSPLHF. Here the CDR3 DNA reads TGTGCCAGCTCACGGGACAGGGGGGGCCCCACGTCACCCCTCCACTTT.

This rearrangement joins TRBV30 to TRBJ2-7; the D is unclear. The CDR3 loop spans 12 amino acids. The V gene lost 2 bases and the J gene lost 8 bases, with 13 bases spanning the gap. The V gene's germline CDR1 is GTSNPN and CDR2 SVGIG (reference sequence). This chain's CDR3 is CAWSPDSLQQYF. In nucleotides, the CDR3 is TGTGCCTGGAGTCCAGACTCCTTGCAGCAGTACTTC.

The CDR3 reads CASSLLADTQYF. CDR3 nucleotide sequence: TGCGCCAGCAGCTTGTTGGCCGATACGCAGTATTTT. The chain carries TRBV5-1 and TRBJ2-3; D call uncertain. In germline, CDR1 is SGHRS, CDR2 YFSETQ. Trimming pared 1 base from V and 6 bases from J, leaving 6 bases between. This CDR3 has 12 residues.

The chain joins TRBV9 to TRBJ2-4; a weak D match, TRBD1 (6 bases). Trimming shortened V by 3 bases and J by 0 bases, and 25 bases separated the two germline ends. CDR1 is SGDLS and CDR2 is YYNGEE in the germline V gene. CDR3 size: 20 residues. The chain's CDR3 is CASSAPQGPQHTLAKNIQYF. DNA of the CDR3: TGTGCCAGCAGCGCTCCGCAGGGGCCCCAGCACACTCTAGCCAAAAACATTCAGTACTTC. Full variable domain (missing parts from reference TRBV9 and TRBJ2-4): DSGVTQTPKHLITATGQRVTLRCSPRSGDLSVYWYQQSLDQGLQFLIQYYNGEERAKGNILERFSAQQFPDLHSELNLSSLELGDSALYFCASSAPQGPQHTLAKNIQYFGAGTRLSVL.

This chain links TRBV9 with TRBJ2-2; D ambiguous. V was clipped by 3 bases and J by 5 bases, with 8 bases between them. This CDR3 region has 13 residues. Germline V lookup: CDR1 SGDLS, CDR2 YYNGEE. CDR3 residues: CASSAGGTGELFF. The CDR3 DNA follows: TGTGCCAGCAGCGCCGGTGGTACCGGGGAGCTGTTTTTT.

The rearrangement joins TRBV30 to TRBJ1-5, with 7 bases fitting TRBD1. This CDR3 has 14 residues. Germline V lookup: CDR1 GTSNPN, CDR2 SVGIG (reference sequence). V shed 5 bases and J 6 bases; nucleotides not matched to a gene: 10. CDR3 loop: CAWDEGASGQPQHF. The CDR3 region has the DNA TGTGCCTGGGATGAGGGGGCGAGCGGTCAGCCCCAGCATTTT.

The J gene is TRBJ2-7, the V gene TRBV12-2; the table's D call of TRBD2 was not tested on the DNA. TRBV12-2 is flagged as a pseudogene. The CDR3 is 12 amino acids. The CDR3 reads CASRSPRYEQYF. The CDR3, as DNA: TGTGCAAGTCGCTCCCCGAGGTACGAGCAGTACTTC.

This chain joins TRBV24-1 and TRBJ2-5; D is perhaps TRBD1 (6 bases). Germline V gene lookup returns CDR1 KGHDR and CDR2 SFDVKD. CDR3 size: 13 residues. The V end was cut by 9 bases, the J end by 5 bases, with 15 bases between. This CDR3 is CATREQGRETQYF. The CDR3, as DNA: TGTGCCACCCGGGAACAGGGTAGGGAGACCCAGTACTTC.

CDR3 loop: CASSSGTAPGEQYF. The CDR3 bases are TGTGCCAGCAGCTCAGGGACAGCCCCGGGCGAGCAGTACTTC. This chain links TRBV5-4 with TRBJ2-7; TRBD1 aligns across 7 bases. CDR3 size: 14 residues. Germline loops: CDR1 SGHNT, CDR2 YYREEE (reference sequence). J lost 6 bases, V lost 3 bases, and 9 bases had no gene match.

V is TRBV11-3 and J is TRBJ2-1, with 8 bases fitting TRBD2. V lost 1 base and J lost 0; bases outside the gene matches: 14. Germline V gene lookup returns CDR1 SGHNT and CDR2 YENEEA. The CDR3 contains 20 residues. The CDR3 region has the DNA TGTGCCAGCAGCTTAGTCGGACTCGCGGGAGGTTGGAGCTCCTACAATGAGCAGTTCTTC. Its translation is CASSLVGLAGGWSSYNEQFF.

This chain joins TRBV29-1 and TRBJ1-2; 7 nucleotides match TRBD1. V shed 7 bases and J 2 bases; nucleotides not matched to a gene: 4. The CDR3 totals 12 residues. The V gene's germline CDR1 is SQVTM and CDR2 ANQGSEA. The CDR3 spells CSGSRGNYGYTF. DNA for the CDR3: TGCAGCGGAAGCAGGGGGAACTATGGCTACACCTTC. The whole variable domain, filled in from reference TRBV29-1 and TRBJ1-2, reads SAVISQKPSRDICQRGTSLTIQCQVDSQVTMMFWYRQQPGQSLTLIATANQGSEATYESGFVIDKFPISRPNLTFSTLTVSNMSPEDSSIYLCSGSRGNYGYTFGSGTRLTVV.

The chain employs TRBV5-1 and TRBJ1-1; D remains unclear. The CDR3 has 14 residues. V was shortened by 0 bases and J by 4 bases, with 10 bases between the two germline ends. Germline V gene data show CDR1 as SGHRS and CDR2 as YFSETQ. As DNA, the CDR3 is TGCGCCAGCAGCTTGGCCCCTCCGCGCACTGAAGCTTTCTTT. Its translation is CASSLAPPRTEAFF.

The chain is built from TRBV5-1 and TRBJ1-3; no firm D call. The CDR3 is made up of 16 amino acids. CDR1 and CDR2 (germline): SGHRS, YFSETQ. The V end was cut by 0 bases, the J end by 11 bases, with 21 bases between. The CDR3 loop reads CASSLAFGGAEEAIYF. In DNA, the CDR3 is TGCGCCAGCAGCTTGGCCTTCGGCGGCGCGGAAGAGGCCATATATTTT. Drawing the rest from reference TRBV5-1 and TRBJ1-3, the complete variable domain is KAGVTQTPRYLIKTRGQQVTLSCSPISGHRSVSWYQQTPGQGLQFLFEYFSETQRNKGNFPGRFSGRQFSNSRSEMNVSTLELGDSALYLCASSLAFGGAEEAIYFGEGSWLTVV.

This sequence joins TRBV30 and TRBJ2-7, with 8 bases that match TRBD2. The CDR3 runs 16 residues. The V gene end was trimmed by 2 bases and the J gene end by 0 bases; junction bases not matched to a gene: 9. Germline CDR1 is GTSNPN and CDR2 is SVGIG (reference sequence). The CDR3 loop reads CAWSRGGPLSSYEQYF. The CDR3 DNA reads as TGTGCCTGGAGTCGGGGGGGACCCCTAAGCTCCTACGAGCAGTACTTC.